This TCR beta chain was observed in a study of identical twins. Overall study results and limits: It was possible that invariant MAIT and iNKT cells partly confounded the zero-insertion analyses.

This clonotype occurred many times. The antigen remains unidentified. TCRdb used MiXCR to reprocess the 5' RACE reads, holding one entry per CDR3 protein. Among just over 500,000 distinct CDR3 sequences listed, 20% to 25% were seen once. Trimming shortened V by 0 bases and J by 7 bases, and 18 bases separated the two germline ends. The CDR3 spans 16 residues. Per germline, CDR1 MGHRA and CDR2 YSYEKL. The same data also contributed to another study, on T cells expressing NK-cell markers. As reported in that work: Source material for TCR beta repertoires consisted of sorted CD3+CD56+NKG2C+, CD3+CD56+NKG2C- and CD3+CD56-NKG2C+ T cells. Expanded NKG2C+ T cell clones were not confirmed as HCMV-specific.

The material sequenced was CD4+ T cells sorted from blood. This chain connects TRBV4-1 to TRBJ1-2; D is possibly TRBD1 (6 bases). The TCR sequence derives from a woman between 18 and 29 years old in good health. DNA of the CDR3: TGCGCCAGCAGCCAAGATAATAGGGGGACTCGGTCTGGCTACACCTTC. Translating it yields CASSQDNRGTRSGYTF.